This entry lists 27 T cell receptor beta chains sequenced from one sample in a study of response to subunit inactivated influenza vaccine. TCRdb used MiXCR to reprocess the RT-PCR reads, holding one entry per CDR3 protein. The sample yields around 850,000 distinct CDR3 sequences, roughly 18% seen once. The starting material was PBMCs from blood, obtained 5 to 6 days after vaccination. The source of these receptors is a man aged 50-60 years who received an inactivated influenza vaccine.

The sample holds a few counts of this clonotype. The rearrangement joins TRBV10-3 to TRBJ1-1; D is possibly TRBD1 (6 bases). V was shortened by 1 base and J by 8 bases, with 8 bases between the two germline ends. Germline loops: CDR1 ENHRY, CDR2 SYGVKD. This CDR3 has 12 amino acids. In DNA, the CDR3 is TGTGCCATCAGTGAGTACAGGGACGAAGCTTTCTTT. Encoded protein: CAISEYRDEAFF.

This clonotype appeared a few times. This CDR3 is CSAGKGRQNTEAFF. Written as DNA, the CDR3 is TGCAGTGCTGGAAAGGGGCGACAGAACACTGAAGCTTTCTTT. The chain uses TRBV20-1 and TRBJ1-1; tentative D call: TRBD1 (5 bases). This CDR3 has 14 amino acids. Germline V lookup: CDR1 DFQATT, CDR2 SNEGSKA (reference sequence). V lost 5 bases and J lost 1, with 14 bases in between.

This clonotype was found a few times. The chain combines TRBV20-1 with TRBJ2-3, with 9 positions matching TRBD2. The CDR3 is made up of 15 amino acids. V lost 6 bases and J lost 4; bases outside the gene matches: 11. Germline CDR1 reads DFQATT; CDR2 reads SNEGSKA (reference sequence). Written as DNA, the CDR3 is TGCAGTGCCAGAACGGCGGGAGGGAGTCCAGATACGCAGTATTTT. It encodes CSARTAGGSPDTQYF.

The chain's CDR3 is CASSLVFQGGNEQFF. The CDR3 DNA reads TGCGCCAGCAGCTTGGTTTTTCAGGGCGGGAATGAGCAGTTCTTC. This chain joins TRBV5-1 and TRBJ2-1; D is perhaps TRBD1 or TRBD2 (5 bases each). CDR3 size: 15 residues. Per germline, CDR1 SGHRS and CDR2 YFSETQ. The ends were cut back, 0 bases at V and 7 bases at J, with 14 bases in the middle.

V is TRBV6-2 or TRBV6-3 and J is TRBJ2-1, with 7 bases aligning to TRBD2. The V gene's germline CDR1 is MNHEY and CDR2 SVGEGT. The CDR3 runs 17 residues. Trimming cost V 5 bases and J 1 base; bases outside gene matches: 11. The CDR3 sequence is CASSTSISGSSYNEQFF. In DNA, the CDR3 is TGTGCCAGCAGTACCTCCATTAGCGGGTCGTCCTACAATGAGCAGTTCTTC.

In this sample, this clonotype turned up a few times. V is TRBV4-3 and J is TRBJ2-2; D unclear. CDR1 and CDR2 from the germline V gene are LGHNA and YSLEER. The V and J ends lost 0 bases and 1 base respectively, with 6 bases between them. This CDR3 is built from 15 residues. In nucleotides, the CDR3 is TGCGCCAGCAGCCAAGACGCACAGAACACCGGGGAGCTGTTTTTT. Translating gives CASSQDAQNTGELFF.

This clonotype came up a few times. The chain uses TRBV5-1 and TRBJ2-1; no clear D. This CDR3 contains 13 residues. V was shortened by 4 bases and J by 10 bases, with 15 bases between the two germline ends. Germline V gene lookup returns CDR1 SGHRS and CDR2 YFSETQ. The CDR3 coding sequence is TGCGCCAGCAGCCCCGCCCCCGGACGGGAGCAGTTCTTC. Translation: CASSPAPGREQFF.

The rearrangement links TRBV20-1 to TRBJ1-1; weak D call: TRBD1 (6 bases). The CDR3 runs 12 residues. Germline V CDR1 and CDR2: DFQATT, SNEGSKA (reference sequence). Between the trimmed V and J ends, which lost 1 base and 4 bases, there was a span of 7 bases. CDR3 coding DNA: TGCAGTGCTAGAGGGGGGCGCACTGAAGCTTTCTTT. Translating it yields CSARGGRTEAFF.

The chain employs TRBV20-1 and TRBJ1-5; 7 nucleotides agree with TRBD1. The CDR3 consists of 12 residues. V lost 4 bases and J lost 5; bases outside the gene matches: 2. CDR1 and CDR2 (germline): DFQATT, SNEGSKA (reference sequence). Here the CDR3 reads CSAKTGDQPQHF. CDR3 sequence (DNA): TGCAGTGCTAAAACAGGGGATCAGCCCCAGCATTTT.

J is TRBJ1-6 and V is TRBV6-1; D is unclear. The V end was cut by 2 bases, the J end by 6 bases, with 8 bases between. The CDR3 length is 14 residues. CDR1 and CDR2 (germline): MNHNS, SASEGT. CDR3 nucleotide sequence: TGTGCCAGCAGTGAAATCCAGGTTAATTCACCCCTCCACTTT. As protein: CASSEIQVNSPLHF.

The chain recombines TRBV12-3 or TRBV12-4 with TRBJ2-1; tentative D call: TRBD2 (6 bases). V lost 7 bases to trimming and J lost 0 bases, with 13 bases between them. The CDR3 sequence is 15 residues long. CDR3: CASIGDFHSYNEQFF. DNA for the CDR3: TGTGCCAGCATAGGGGACTTCCACTCCTACAATGAGCAGTTCTTC.

This chain links TRBV5-1 with TRBJ2-2; D not resolved. V was trimmed by 7 bases and J by 2 bases, leaving 6 bases between them. The CDR3 has 12 residues. CDR1 is SGHRS, CDR2 YFSETQ, per germline. CDR3 coding DNA: TGCGCCAGCCAGGAAAACACCGGGGAGCTGTTTTTT. This sequence encodes CASQENTGELFF.

This clonotype was counted only a few times. The chain employs TRBV6-4 and TRBJ1-1; D remains unclear. The length of the CDR3 is 13 residues. Germline loops: CDR1 MRHNA, CDR2 SNTAGT. Trimming pared 6 bases from V and 7 bases from J, leaving 15 bases between. The chain's CDR3 is CASRRQGTGEAFF. The CDR3 DNA follows: TGTGCCAGCAGGAGACAAGGAACGGGTGAAGCTTTCTTT.

This chain joins TRBV6-1 and TRBJ2-2; 7 nucleotides align to TRBD2. V was pared by 3 bases and J by 2 bases, with 6 bases of the junction left unmatched. The V gene's germline CDR1 is MNHNS and CDR2 SASEGT. The CDR3 consists of 16 residues. This CDR3 is CASSDPGLFNTGELFF. The CDR3, as DNA: TGTGCCAGCAGTGACCCGGGACTATTTAACACCGGGGAGCTGTTTTTT.

This clonotype showed up many times. V gene TRBV28 combines with J gene TRBJ1-5; D remains unclear. Germline CDR1 reads MDHEN; CDR2 reads SYDVKM. V lost 1 base and J lost 4, with 11 bases in between. The CDR3 is 15 residues long. CDR3 sequence (DNA): TGTGCCAGCAGTTTATACGGGGTAGGGAATCAGCCCCAGCATTTT. Translating gives CASSLYGVGNQPQHF.

This clonotype occurred a few times. The chain links TRBV7-9 to TRBJ2-1, with D possibly matching TRBD2 (6 bases). Germline V CDR1 and CDR2: SEHNR, FQNEAQ (reference sequence). V was cut by 0 bases and J by 10 bases, with 10 bases left in between. This CDR3 region has 13 residues. CDR3 sequence: CASSLAGGLEQFF. Written as DNA, the CDR3 is TGTGCCAGCAGCTTAGCGGGAGGACTCGAGCAGTTCTTC.

The sample holds a few counts of this clonotype. The chain has TRBV20-1 and TRBJ2-1; 8 positions match TRBD2. Germline CDR1 DFQATT, CDR2 SNEGSKA (reference sequence). The CDR3 sequence is 14 residues long. J was trimmed by 6 bases and V by 1 base; bases with no gene match: 5. CDR3 loop: CSARAGTRANEQFF. The CDR3 nucleotides are TGCAGTGCTAGAGCCGGGACTAGGGCCAATGAGCAGTTCTTC.

This clonotype has ten or more counts. The chain couples TRBV6-1 to TRBJ2-2; no clear D gene. Trimming cost V 8 bases and J 0 bases, with 10 bases left between them. The CDR3 loop spans 14 amino acids. The germline CDR1 and CDR2 sequences are MNHNS and SASEGT. The CDR3 protein is CASGEQANTGELFF. For the CDR3, the DNA is TGTGCCAGCGGAGAGCAGGCGAACACCGGGGAGCTGTTTTTT.

The chain couples TRBV6-2 or TRBV6-3 to TRBJ2-5, with D perhaps TRBD1 or TRBD2 (5 bases each). Germline lookup yields CDR1 MNHEY and CDR2 SVGEGT. The CDR3 contains 17 residues. Trimming cost V 2 bases and J 2 bases, with 18 bases left between them. CDR3 region: CASSYGIGAGGQETQYF. In DNA, the CDR3 is TGTGCCAGCAGTTACGGTATCGGGGCAGGTGGACAAGAGACCCAGTACTTC.

The rearrangement joins TRBV12-3 or TRBV12-4 to TRBJ2-1; a possible D gene is TRBD1 (5 bases). Trimming took 6 bases from V and 3 from J, leaving 21 bases between them. The CDR3 consists of 17 residues. CDR3 sequence (DNA): TGTGCCAGCAGGATGGGGCCCTACAGGAAATTCTACAATGAGCAGTTCTTC. Its translation: CASRMGPYRKFYNEQFF.

The gene calls are TRBV9 and TRBJ2-1; 7 bases line up with TRBD2. The germline V gene has CDR1 SGDLS and CDR2 YYNGEE. The V and J ends lost 0 bases and 4 bases, in that order; junction bases with no gene match: 4. The CDR3 spans 15 residues. The CDR3 DNA reads as TGTGCCAGCAGCGTAGGGGGGACTATTTACAATGAGCAGTTCTTC. It yields the protein CASSVGGTIYNEQFF.

This clonotype was detected only once. This sequence joins TRBV5-1 and TRBJ1-1; TRBD1 matches at 8 bases. The germline V gene has CDR1 SGHRS and CDR2 YFSETQ. This CDR3 contains 13 residues. V lost 0 bases, J lost 12 bases, and 7 bases stayed unmatched. This CDR3 is CASSLGHRTGSFF. DNA for the CDR3: TGCGCCAGCAGCTTGGGGCACCGGACAGGGTCTTTCTTT.

This clonotype was seen a few times. The chain uses TRBV7-9 and TRBJ2-7, with D perhaps TRBD1 (5 bases). The germline V gene has CDR1 SEHNR and CDR2 FQNEAQ (reference sequence). V shed 1 base and J shed 5 bases, with 12 bases lying between them. This CDR3 has 14 amino acids. The chain's CDR3 is CASSLDQGSHEQYF. CDR3 sequence (DNA): TGTGCCAGCAGCTTAGACCAGGGATCCCACGAGCAGTACTTC.

This clonotype was observed a few times. The V gene is TRBV15, the J gene TRBJ2-2, with TRBD1 identical over 9 bases. The V gene's germline CDR1 is LNHNV and CDR2 YYDKDF (reference sequence). With 3 bases clipped from V and 1 base from J, the junction kept 6 bases outside the gene matches. CDR3 length: 17 amino acids. CDR3 coding DNA: TGTGCCACCAGCAGCATCCCGGGACAGGGGAACACCGGGGAGCTGTTTTTT. Its protein product is CATSSIPGQGNTGELFF.

This clonotype was detected only a few times. The CDR3: CSASIGQGSGTDTQYF. CDR3 DNA sequence: TGCAGTGCTAGCATCGGACAGGGTTCGGGCACAGATACGCAGTATTTT. The V call is TRBV20-1, the J call TRBJ2-3; 8 bases line up with TRBD1. The length of the CDR3 is 16 residues. V gave up 3 bases and J gave up 1 base; unmatched junction bases: 9. Germline values: CDR1 DFQATT, CDR2 SNEGSKA (reference sequence).

CDR3 region: CASSKTELNTEAFF. DNA for the CDR3: TGTGCCAGCAGTAAGACAGAGTTGAACACTGAAGCTTTCTTT. The V and J genes are TRBV6-2 or TRBV6-3 and TRBJ1-1; D is possibly TRBD1 (5 bases). The CDR3 is made up of 14 amino acids. V was cut by 5 bases and J by 0 bases, with 10 bases left in between. The germline CDR1 and CDR2 sequences are MNHEY and SVGEGT.

This clonotype showed up just a few times. CDR3 region: CASRNPDRNTEAFF. The CDR3 DNA follows: TGTGCCAGCAGAAACCCCGACCGGAACACTGAAGCTTTCTTT. The chain couples TRBV12-3 or TRBV12-4 to TRBJ1-1, with unresolved D. The CDR3 runs to 14 residues. Deletions cut 6 bases from V and 1 base from J, with 12 bases between.